This T cell receptor (beta chain) is from a study of blood T cells in healthy people across ages. Broader study findings: Getting older went along with TCR beta diversity per million T cells dropping roughly linearly.

The use of a sample-barcoded 5' primer and a J-beta primer mix characterized a second PCR of about 6 to 12 cycles. Each single sample gave us at least 3 million CDR3-containing paired-end reads. Via MiXCR, TCRdb re-called the 5' RACE reads, giving one row per CDR3 protein. The sample contains over a million distinct CDR3 sequences, roughly 59% of which appear only once. Concerning this clonotype itself: Its antigen is currently unknown.

The CDR3 is 14 residues long. V gave up 4 bases and J gave up 7 bases, with 17 bases separating them. This sequence was found in a man younger than 35 in good health. Sequencing was performed on blood. The chain has TRBV12-3 or TRBV12-4 and TRBJ2-7; D is possibly TRBD1 or TRBD2 (5 bases each). The CDR3 DNA sequence: TGTGCCAGCAGTTCCACAGAGGGGTCCATAGAGCAGTACTTC. Amino acids: CASSSTEGSIEQYF.